This T cell receptor beta chain was captured in a study of shared clonotypes between healthy human individuals. Whole-study results and caveats: The sharing of roughly 5% of naive CD4 clonotypes was seen across several donors. Rarefaction gave evidence that sorted-subset sequencing remained incomplete despite large depth. Larger richness was generally estimated for naive than memory subsets.

Assay execution proceeded at the deep level. The table came from immunoSEQ multiplex PCR; TCRdb's copy has only in-frame clones and leaves some out. The table shows about 2.4 million clones, with approximately 93% occurring only once. As for this clone: Its antigen is as yet unknown.

The CDR3 is 14 residues long. The germline V gene encodes CDR1 SGHVS and CDR2 FNYEAQ. V dropped 5 bases and J dropped 4; count of bases not matched to a gene: 6. The sequenced material came from naive CD4+ T cells from PBMCs. Subset reported: CD45RA+ positively selected. This receptor was taken from a man aged 18 to 29 in good health. Some clones in this sample may be carry-over from other donors' samples. The chain has TRBV7-6 and TRBJ2-3, with TRBD1 matching 7 bases. In DNA, the CDR3 is TGTGCCAGCAGCCCCCAGACAGGGTCAGATACGCAGTATTTT. As protein: CASSPQTGSDTQYF.